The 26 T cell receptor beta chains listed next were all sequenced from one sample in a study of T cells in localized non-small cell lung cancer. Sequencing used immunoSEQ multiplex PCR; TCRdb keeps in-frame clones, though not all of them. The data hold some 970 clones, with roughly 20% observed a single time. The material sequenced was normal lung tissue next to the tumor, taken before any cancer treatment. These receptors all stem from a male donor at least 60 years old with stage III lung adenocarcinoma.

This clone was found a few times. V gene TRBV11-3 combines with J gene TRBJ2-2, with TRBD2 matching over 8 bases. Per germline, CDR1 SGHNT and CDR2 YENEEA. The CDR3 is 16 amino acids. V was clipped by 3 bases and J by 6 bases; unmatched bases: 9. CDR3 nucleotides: TGTGCCAGCAGCTTTAGCGGGGCCCTAGGTTCCGGGGAGCTGTTTTTT. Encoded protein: CASSFSGALGSGELFF.

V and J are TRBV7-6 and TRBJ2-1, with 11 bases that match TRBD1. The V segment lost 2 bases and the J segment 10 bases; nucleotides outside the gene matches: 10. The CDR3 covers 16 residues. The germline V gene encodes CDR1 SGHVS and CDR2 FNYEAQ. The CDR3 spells CASSLSVGQGEREQFF. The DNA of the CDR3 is TGTGCCAGCAGCTTAAGTGTGGGACAGGGGGAGAGAGAGCAGTTCTTC.

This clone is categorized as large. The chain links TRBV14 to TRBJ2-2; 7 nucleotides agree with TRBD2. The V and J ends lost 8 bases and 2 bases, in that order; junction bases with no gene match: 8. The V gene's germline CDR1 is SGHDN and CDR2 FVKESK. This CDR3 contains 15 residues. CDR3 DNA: TGTGCCAGCCGACGCGGGGGAATCAACACCGGGGAGCTGTTTTTT. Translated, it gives CASRRGGINTGELFF.

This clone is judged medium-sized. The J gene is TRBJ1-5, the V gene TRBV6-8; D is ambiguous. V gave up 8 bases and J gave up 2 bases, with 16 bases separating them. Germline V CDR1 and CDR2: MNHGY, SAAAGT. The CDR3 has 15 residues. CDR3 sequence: CASSWRGEGNQPQHF. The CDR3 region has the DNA TGTGCCAGCTCTTGGCGGGGAGAGGGCAATCAGCCCCAGCATTTT.

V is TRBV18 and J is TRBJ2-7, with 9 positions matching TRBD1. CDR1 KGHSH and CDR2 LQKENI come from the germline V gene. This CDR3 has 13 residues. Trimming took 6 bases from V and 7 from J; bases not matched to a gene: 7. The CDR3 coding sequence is TGTGCCAGCTCCGGGACAGGGATTCAGGAGCAGTACTTC. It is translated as CASSGTGIQEQYF.

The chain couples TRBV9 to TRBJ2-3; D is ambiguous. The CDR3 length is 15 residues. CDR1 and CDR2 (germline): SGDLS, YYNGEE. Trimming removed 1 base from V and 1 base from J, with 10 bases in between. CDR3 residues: CASSVTRMGTDTQYF. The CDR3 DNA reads TGTGCCAGCAGCGTAACTCGGATGGGCACAGATACGCAGTATTTT.

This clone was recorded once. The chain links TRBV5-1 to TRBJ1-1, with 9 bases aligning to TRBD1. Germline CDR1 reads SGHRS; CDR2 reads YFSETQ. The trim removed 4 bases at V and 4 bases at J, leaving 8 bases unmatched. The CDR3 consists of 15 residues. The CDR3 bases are TGCGCCAGCAGCCTGGACAGGGGTGGATTCACTGAAGCTTTCTTT. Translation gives CASSLDRGGFTEAFF.

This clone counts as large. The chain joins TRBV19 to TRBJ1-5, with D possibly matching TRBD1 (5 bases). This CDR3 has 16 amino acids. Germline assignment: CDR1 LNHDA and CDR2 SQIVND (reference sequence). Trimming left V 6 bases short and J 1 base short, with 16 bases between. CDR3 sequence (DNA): TGTGCCAGTAGCGACTATGGGGGAATAAGCAATCAGCCCCAGCATTTT. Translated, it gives CASSDYGGISNQPQHF.

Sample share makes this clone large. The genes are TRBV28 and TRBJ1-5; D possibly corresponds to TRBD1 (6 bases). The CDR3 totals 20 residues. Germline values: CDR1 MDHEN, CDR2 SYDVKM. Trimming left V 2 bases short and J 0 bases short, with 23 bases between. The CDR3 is CASSLIGTGLGGYSNQPQHF. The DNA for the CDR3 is TGTGCCAGCAGTTTAATTGGCACGGGGTTGGGGGGCTATAGCAATCAGCCCCAGCATTTT.

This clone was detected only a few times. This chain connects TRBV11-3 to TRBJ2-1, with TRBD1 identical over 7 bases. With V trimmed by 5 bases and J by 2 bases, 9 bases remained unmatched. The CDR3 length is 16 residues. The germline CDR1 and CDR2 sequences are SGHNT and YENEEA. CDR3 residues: CASSLPWQGAYNEQFF. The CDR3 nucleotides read TGTGCCAGCAGCCTCCCTTGGCAGGGGGCCTACAATGAGCAGTTCTTC.

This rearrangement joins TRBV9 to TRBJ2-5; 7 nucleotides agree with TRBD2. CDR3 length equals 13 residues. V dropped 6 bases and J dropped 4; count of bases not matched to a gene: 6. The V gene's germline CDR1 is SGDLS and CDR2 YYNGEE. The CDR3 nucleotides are TGTGCCAGCAATGCGGGGGTGGGAGAGACCCAGTACTTC. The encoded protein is CASNAGVGETQYF.

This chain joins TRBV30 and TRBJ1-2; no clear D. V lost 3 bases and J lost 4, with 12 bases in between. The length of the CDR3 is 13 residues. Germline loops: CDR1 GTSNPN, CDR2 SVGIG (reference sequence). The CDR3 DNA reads TGTGCCTGGAGCAGGCCGGGGTTCTATGGCTACACCTTC. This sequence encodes CAWSRPGFYGYTF.

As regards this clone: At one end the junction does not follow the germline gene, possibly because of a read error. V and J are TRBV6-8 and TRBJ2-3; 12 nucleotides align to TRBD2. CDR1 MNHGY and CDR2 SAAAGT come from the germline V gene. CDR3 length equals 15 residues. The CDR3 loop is CASSDSSGGADTQYF. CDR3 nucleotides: TGTGCCAGCAGTGACTCTAGCGGGGGGGCCGATACGCAGTATTTT.

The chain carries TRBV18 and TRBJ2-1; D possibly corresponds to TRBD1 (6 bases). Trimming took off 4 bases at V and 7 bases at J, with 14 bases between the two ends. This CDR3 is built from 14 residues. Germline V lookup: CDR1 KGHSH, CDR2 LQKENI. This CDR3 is CASSLQGDRNEQFF. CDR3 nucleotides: TGTGCCAGCTCACTACAGGGTGACCGGAATGAGCAGTTCTTC.

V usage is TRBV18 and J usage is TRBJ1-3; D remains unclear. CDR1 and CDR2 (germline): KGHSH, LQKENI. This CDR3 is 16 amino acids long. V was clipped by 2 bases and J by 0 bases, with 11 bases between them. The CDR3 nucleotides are TGTGCCAGCTCACCAATGGGCGGAATCTCTGGAAACACCATATATTTT. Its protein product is CASSPMGGISGNTIYF.

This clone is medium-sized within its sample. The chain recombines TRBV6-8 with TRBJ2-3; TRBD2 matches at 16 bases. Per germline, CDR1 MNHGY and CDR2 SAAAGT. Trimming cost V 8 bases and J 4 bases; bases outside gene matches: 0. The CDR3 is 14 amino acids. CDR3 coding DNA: TGTGCCAGCGGGACTAGCGGGGGGGCAGATACGCAGTATTTT. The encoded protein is CASGTSGGADTQYF.

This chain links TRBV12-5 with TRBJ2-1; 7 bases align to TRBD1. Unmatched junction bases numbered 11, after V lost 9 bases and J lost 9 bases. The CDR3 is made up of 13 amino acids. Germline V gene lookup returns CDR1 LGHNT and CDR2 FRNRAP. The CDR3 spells CASTGTDQIEQFF. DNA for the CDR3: TGTGCTAGCACCGGGACAGACCAAATTGAGCAGTTCTTC.

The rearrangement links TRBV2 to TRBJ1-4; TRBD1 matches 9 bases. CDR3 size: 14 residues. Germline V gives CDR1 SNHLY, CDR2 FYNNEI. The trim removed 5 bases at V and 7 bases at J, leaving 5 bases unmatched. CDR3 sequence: CASSFTGGREKLFF. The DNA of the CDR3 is TGTGCCAGCAGTTTTACAGGGGGCCGTGAAAAACTGTTTTTT. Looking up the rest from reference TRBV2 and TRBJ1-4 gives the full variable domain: EPEVTQTPSHQVTQMGQEVILRCVPISNHLYFYWYRQILGQKVEFLVSFYNNEISEKSEIFDDQFSVERPDGSNFTLKIRSTKLEDSAMYFCASSFTGGREKLFFGSGTQLSVL.

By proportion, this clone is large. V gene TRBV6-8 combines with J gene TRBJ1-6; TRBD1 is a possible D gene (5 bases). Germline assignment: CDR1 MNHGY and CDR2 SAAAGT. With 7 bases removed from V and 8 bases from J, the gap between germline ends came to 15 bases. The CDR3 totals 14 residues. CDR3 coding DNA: TGTGCCAGCATCCGCCGGACGGGGGATTCACCCCTCCACTTT. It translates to CASIRRTGDSPLHF.

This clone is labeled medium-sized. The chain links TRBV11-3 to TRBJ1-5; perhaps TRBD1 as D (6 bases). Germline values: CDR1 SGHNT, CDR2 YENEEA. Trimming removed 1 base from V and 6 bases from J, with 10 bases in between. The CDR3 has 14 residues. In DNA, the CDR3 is TGTGCCAGCAGCTTAGGGGGGGCGAGTCAGCCCCAGCATTTT. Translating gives CASSLGGASQPQHF.

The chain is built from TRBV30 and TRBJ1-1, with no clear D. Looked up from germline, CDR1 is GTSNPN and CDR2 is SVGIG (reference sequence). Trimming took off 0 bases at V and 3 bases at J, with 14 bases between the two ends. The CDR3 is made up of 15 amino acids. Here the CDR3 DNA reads TGTGCCTGGAGTGTATCGGGTGCCGGGGACACTGAAGCTTTCTTT. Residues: CAWSVSGAGDTEAFF.

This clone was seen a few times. CDR3: CASSFTMTQNTEAFF. In DNA form, the CDR3 reads TGTGCCAGCAGCTTCACCATGACACAGAACACTGAAGCTTTCTTT. The gene calls are TRBV11-3 and TRBJ1-1; D remains ambiguous. The V gene lost 3 bases and the J gene lost 1 base, with 12 bases spanning the gap. Germline CDR1 reads SGHNT; CDR2 reads YENEEA. This CDR3 spans 15 amino acids.

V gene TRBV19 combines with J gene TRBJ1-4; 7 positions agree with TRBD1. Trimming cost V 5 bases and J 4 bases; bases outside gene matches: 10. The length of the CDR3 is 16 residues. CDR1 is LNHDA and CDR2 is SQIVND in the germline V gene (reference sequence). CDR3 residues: CASSAPGQTLNEKLFF. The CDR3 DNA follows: TGTGCCAGTAGTGCCCCGGGACAGACCCTTAATGAAAAACTGTTTTTT.

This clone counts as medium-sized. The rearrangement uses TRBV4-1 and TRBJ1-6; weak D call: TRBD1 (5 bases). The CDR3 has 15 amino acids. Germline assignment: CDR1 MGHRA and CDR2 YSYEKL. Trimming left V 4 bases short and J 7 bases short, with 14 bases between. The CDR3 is CASSRKGRANSPLHF. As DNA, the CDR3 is TGCGCCAGCAGCCGAAAGGGCAGGGCAAATTCACCCCTCCACTTT.

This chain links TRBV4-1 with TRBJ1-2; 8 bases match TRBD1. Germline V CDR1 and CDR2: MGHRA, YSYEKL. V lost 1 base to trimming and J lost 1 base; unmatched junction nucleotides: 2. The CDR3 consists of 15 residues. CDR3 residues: CASSQGTGSNYGYTF. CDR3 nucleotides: TGCGCCAGCAGCCAAGGGACAGGGAGTAACTATGGCTACACCTTC.

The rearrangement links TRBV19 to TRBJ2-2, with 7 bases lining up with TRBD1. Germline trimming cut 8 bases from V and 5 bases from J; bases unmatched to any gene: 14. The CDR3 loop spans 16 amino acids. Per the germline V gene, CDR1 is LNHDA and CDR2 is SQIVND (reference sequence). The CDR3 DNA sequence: TGTGCCAGTTGCCCGAGCAGGGGGTCGGGTACCGGGGAGCTGTTTTTT. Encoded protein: CASCPSRGSGTGELFF.